These 15 T cell receptor beta chains originate from one sample sequenced in a study of blood T cell repertoires in COVID-19. Produced via immunoSEQ multiplex PCR; TCRdb's table is partial and in-frame only. The sample includes tens of thousands of clones, roughly three quarters of them seen just once. Material: peripheral blood. These receptors all come from a man aged 70 or older with active or convalescent COVID-19.

This chain joins TRBV5-1 and TRBJ2-5; a weak D match, TRBD2 (5 bases). V lost 8 bases and J lost 4, with 12 bases in between. The CDR3 is 12 residues long. CDR1 SGHRS and CDR2 YFSETQ come from the germline V gene. CDR3 nucleotide sequence: TGCGCCAGTTCATGGGAGCGAGAGACCCAGTACTTC. Its protein is CASSWERETQYF.

The V call is TRBV6-5, the J call TRBJ2-7; possible D gene TRBD1, 6 bases. Germline CDR1 MNHEY, CDR2 SVGAGI. V gave up 9 bases and J gave up 5 bases, with 17 bases separating them. The CDR3 runs 13 residues. CDR3 protein: CARTQGSFHEQYF. In DNA, the CDR3 is TGTGCCAGGACCCAGGGGAGCTTCCACGAGCAGTACTTC.

V and J are TRBV5-1 and TRBJ2-3, with D maybe TRBD2 (6 bases). Germline CDR1 reads SGHRS; CDR2 reads YFSETQ. The CDR3 covers 15 residues. Deletions cut 0 bases from V and 2 bases from J, with 10 bases between. CDR3 in amino acids: CASSLVGGYTDTQYF. The CDR3 DNA reads TGCGCCAGCAGCTTGGTCGGGGGATACACAGATACGCAGTATTTT.

This clone was detected many times. The chain links TRBV2 to TRBJ1-5; 7 bases are a match to TRBD1. The CDR3 has 15 amino acids. The junction had 7 bases not matched to a gene; V was cut back by 7 bases and J by 1 base. Looked up from germline, CDR1 is SNHLY and CDR2 is FYNNEI. The CDR3 sequence: CASTRDSGSNQPQHF. The CDR3 DNA reads TGTGCCAGCACGAGGGACAGTGGGAGCAATCAGCCCCAGCATTTT.

This clone was recorded only once. This chain joins TRBV7-6 and TRBJ2-2, with 11 bases lining up with TRBD2. With V trimmed by 5 bases and J by 0 bases, 5 bases remained unmatched. The length of the CDR3 is 17 residues. Germline CDR1 is SGHVS and CDR2 is FNYEAQ. The CDR3: CASSRGLAGANTGELFF. The CDR3 DNA follows: TGTGCCAGCAGCCGAGGACTAGCGGGCGCGAACACCGGGGAGCTGTTTTTT.

This chain links TRBV9 with TRBJ2-5, with 7 bases that match TRBD1. Losses at the gene ends were 4 bases for V and 4 bases for J; bases not matched to a gene: 7. This CDR3 is 14 amino acids long. Germline V lookup: CDR1 SGDLS, CDR2 YYNGEE. The CDR3 loop reads CASSLGQVRETQYF. The CDR3 nucleotides read TGTGCCAGCAGCCTAGGACAGGTTCGAGAGACCCAGTACTTC.

The chain recombines TRBV30 with TRBJ2-3, with no clear D. Trimming shortened V by 0 bases and J by 3 bases, and 13 bases separated the two germline ends. CDR3 length equals 15 residues. The V gene's germline CDR1 is GTSNPN and CDR2 SVGIG (reference sequence). The CDR3 loop reads CAWSVIGSPTDTQYF. CDR3 sequence (DNA): TGTGCCTGGAGTGTCATCGGGTCCCCTACAGATACGCAGTATTTT.

The rearrangement joins TRBV10-3 to TRBJ2-7; TRBD1 is a possible D gene (5 bases). Germline assignment: CDR1 ENHRY and CDR2 SYGVKD. CDR3 length: 12 amino acids. Trimming pared 6 bases from V and 6 bases from J, leaving 12 bases between. The CDR3 protein is CAISDRNPEQYF. The CDR3 DNA sequence: TGTGCCATCAGCGACAGAAATCCCGAGCAGTACTTC.

The CDR3 region is CAISLLAGSTDTQYF. The CDR3 coding sequence is TGTGCCATCAGTCTACTAGCGGGCAGCACAGATACGCAGTATTTT. The rearrangement uses TRBV10-3 and TRBJ2-3; 9 positions match TRBD2. The CDR3 sequence is 15 residues long. V trimming: 5 bases; J trimming: 0 bases; junction bases outside the gene matches: 3. Germline V CDR1 and CDR2: ENHRY, SYGVKD.

The chain has TRBV27 and TRBJ2-3, with 7 positions matching TRBD2. V shed 2 bases, J shed 1 base, and the junction held 3 bases outside the gene matches. CDR3 size: 15 residues. From germline, CDR1 is MNHEY and CDR2 SMNVEV (reference sequence). DNA of the CDR3: TGTGCCAGCAGTTTAGGGGCGGGGGGCACAGATACGCAGTATTTT. Translation gives CASSLGAGGTDTQYF.

This clone was seen once. V is TRBV2 and J is TRBJ1-1; D not resolved. This CDR3 has 13 residues. Trimming pared 4 bases from V and 4 bases from J, leaving 10 bases between. Germline assignment: CDR1 SNHLY and CDR2 FYNNEI. The CDR3 sequence: CASSVEGTTEAFF. DNA of the CDR3: TGTGCCAGCAGTGTCGAGGGTACCACTGAAGCTTTCTTT.

This clone was counted once. The rearrangement uses TRBV11-3 and TRBJ2-7; perhaps TRBD2 as D (5 bases). V shed 2 bases and J shed 6 bases, with 17 bases lying between them. This CDR3 has 15 amino acids. Germline V gene lookup returns CDR1 SGHNT and CDR2 YENEEA. The DNA of the CDR3 is TGTGCCAGCAGCTTATATCTAGGAAGAGGGAGCGAGCAGTACTTC. Translating gives CASSLYLGRGSEQYF.

The chain uses TRBV2 and TRBJ1-1, with 12 bases fitting TRBD1. The CDR3 consists of 15 residues. CDR1 and CDR2 from the germline V gene are SNHLY and FYNNEI. V dropped 7 bases and J dropped 2; count of bases not matched to a gene: 5. This CDR3 reads CASIRDRGRNTEAFF. The CDR3, as DNA: TGTGCCAGCATCCGGGACAGGGGGCGCAACACTGAAGCTTTCTTT.

The chain links TRBV27 to TRBJ2-5; D is perhaps TRBD2 (6 bases). This CDR3 contains 13 residues. Germline V gene sequence: CDR1 MNHEY, CDR2 SMNVEV (reference sequence). V dropped 6 bases and J dropped 5 bases, with 13 bases sitting between them. In nucleotides, the CDR3 is TGTGCCAGCAGATCAACTAGCTGGGAGACCCAGTACTTC. Translated: CASRSTSWETQYF.

The CDR3 DNA follows: TGTGCCAGCAGCTTAAAACAGGGGTCATCAACCGGGGAGCTGTTTTTT. This codes for CASSLKQGSSTGELFF. J is TRBJ2-2 and V is TRBV11-2, with 7 positions matching TRBD1. V lost 2 bases to trimming and J lost 5 bases; unmatched junction nucleotides: 8. Germline CDR1 and CDR2: SGHAT and FQNNGV. This CDR3 is 16 amino acids long.